The 5 T cell receptor beta chains presented below share a single source sample, sequenced in a study of radiotherapy plus CTLA-4 blockade in lung cancer. Assay: immunoSEQ multiplex PCR; the TCRdb copy retains only in-frame clones and omits some. The sample has approximately 83,000 clones; 78% are singletons. The source was peripheral blood, collected from a patient treated with radiotherapy plus ipilimumab. Receptors were obtained from a human donor with non-small cell lung cancer who had a partial response to radiotherapy plus ipilimumab. Some clones in this sample may be carry-over from other donors' samples.

CDR3 DNA sequence: TGTGCCAGCAGGCCCACAGGGGGCGACGAGCAGTACTTC. This translates into CASRPTGGDEQYF. The genes are TRBV28 and TRBJ2-7, with 9 bases aligning to TRBD1. CDR1 MDHEN and CDR2 SYDVKM come from the germline V gene. V shed 6 bases and J 5 bases; nucleotides not matched to a gene: 5. This CDR3 has 13 residues.

Only a few counts were recorded for this clone. The CDR3 sequence is CASSFQGSTNEKLFF. CDR3 in DNA: TGTGCCAGCAGTTTCCAGGGGTCCACTAATGAAAAACTGTTTTTT. V gene TRBV28 combines with J gene TRBJ1-4, with D maybe TRBD1 (6 bases). V was trimmed by 3 bases and J by 2 bases, leaving 10 bases between them. The CDR3 is made up of 15 amino acids. Germline lookup yields CDR1 MDHEN and CDR2 SYDVKM.

Only a few counts were recorded for this clone. The gene calls are TRBV6-5 and TRBJ2-1; tentative D call: TRBD2 (5 bases). Between the trimmed V and J ends, which lost 2 bases and 2 bases, there was a span of 13 bases. Germline V gene data show CDR1 as MNHEY and CDR2 as SVGAGI. The CDR3 has 16 residues. CDR3 region: CASSYRRRNPYNEQFF. In DNA, the CDR3 is TGTGCCAGCAGTTACCGGCGGAGGAATCCCTACAATGAGCAGTTCTTC.

The chain has TRBV18 and TRBJ1-5; D unresolved. Germline lookup yields CDR1 KGHSH and CDR2 LQKENI. Between the trimmed V and J ends, which lost 6 bases and 12 bases, there was a span of 18 bases. The CDR3 loop spans 13 amino acids. The CDR3 region is CASSRTLDGSQHF. CDR3 in DNA: TGTGCCAGCTCCCGAACTCTGGACGGGAGCCAGCATTTT.

V usage is TRBV5-5 and J usage is TRBJ2-3; D is unresolved. V was cut by 4 bases and J by 3 bases, with 6 bases left in between. The germline V gene encodes CDR1 SGHKS and CDR2 YYEKEE (reference sequence). The length of the CDR3 is 12 residues. DNA of the CDR3: TGTGCCAGCAGCCCGGAGACAGATACGCAGTATTTT. It yields the protein CASSPETDTQYF.